These T cell receptor beta chains were read from a single sample in a study of PD-1 blockade in classical Hodgkin lymphoma. Produced via immunoSEQ multiplex PCR; TCRdb's table is partial and in-frame only. Altogether 20,000 to 25,000 clones are present, around 74% being singletons, with the ten largest covering less than 1.5%. Sequences were derived from CD4+ T cells from blood, sampled before the fourth cycle of nivolumab. These TCRs come from a human donor with classical Hodgkin lymphoma. The CDR3 runs from the conserved cysteine through the conserved F or W. Each record gives: clone size, D gene, V gene, J gene, CDR3 DNA, CDR3 protein. D genes are given only for firm matches. Clone size, where shown, is once, few, many, or a class for clones that have expanded.

once	.	TRBV18	TRBJ2-7	TGTGCCAGCTCACCACGTTCACAGGATGTTACCTACGAGCAGTACTTC	CASSPRSQDVTYEQYF
.	.	TRBV27	TRBJ2-3	TGTGCCAGCGCGTACGGGGGAGGTCGAACAGATACGCAGTATTTT	CASAYGGGRTDTQYF
.	.	TRBV5-4	TRBJ1-1	TGTGCCAGCAGGGAGACAGGAGGAGGGAACACTGAAGCTTTCTTT	CASRETGGGNTEAFF
once	.	TRBV6-5	TRBJ2-2	TGTGCCAGCAGCCCTCTTCGAGGCCTCACCGGGGAGCTGTTTTTT	CASSPLRGLTGELFF
.	.	TRBV5-6	TRBJ1-3	TGTGCCAGCAGTCCGGGTGGGGGCTCTGGAAACACCATATATTTT	CASSPGGGSGNTIYF
.	TRBD2	TRBV4-3	TRBJ2-2	TGCGCCAGCAGCCACCTAGCGGGGGGGCCCGGGGAGCTGTTTTTT	CASSHLAGGPGELFF
.	TRBD1	TRBV10-3	TRBJ1-6	TGTGCCATAACCGGGACAGGGGGTTCACCCCTCCACTTT	CAITGTGGSPLHF
.	.	TRBV10-3	TRBJ1-4	TGTGCCATCGGCGCGCTGTGGGGTGAAAAACTGTTTTTT	CAIGALWGEKLFF
.	.	TRBV6-6	TRBJ2-1	TGTGCCAGCAGTTACCAAGCCGGGCAGTTCTTC	CASSYQAGQFF
.	.	TRBV2	TRBJ1-5	TGTGCCAGCAAAAATCTAGTCAGCAATCAGCCCCAGCATTTT	CASKNLVSNQPQHF
.	.	TRBV10-1	TRBJ1-1	TGCGCCAGCACACCGGGGCCGTGGACTGAAGCTTTCTTT	CASTPGPWTEAFF
.	.	TRBV30	TRBJ2-1	TGTGCCTCAAAGACAAATGAGCAGTTCTTC	CASKTNEQFF
few	TRBD1	TRBV2	TRBJ1-6	TGTGCCAGCCACAGGGGGGAAAATTCACCCCTCCACTTT	CASHRGENSPLHF
.	TRBD1	TRBV6-4	TRBJ1-2	TGTGCCAGCAGGCGCGGACAGGGGGCGGAGGGCTACACCTTC	CASRRGQGAEGYTF
.	.	TRBV6-5	TRBJ2-1	TGTGCCAGCAGTTACTCGCATTGGGAAAGTGAGCAGTTCTTC	CASSYSHWESEQFF
few	.	TRBV18	TRBJ1-1	TGTGCCAGCTCACCACACAAGAACACTGAAGCTTTCTTT	CASSPHKNTEAFF
.	TRBD2	TRBV7-2	TRBJ2-1	TGTGCCAGCAGCTTAGCGTTGCTAGCGGGGGATCTCAATGAGCAGTTCTTC	CASSLALLAGDLNEQFF
few	TRBD1	TRBV6-5	TRBJ1-4	TGTGCCAGCAGTTACTCAGGGACAGGGGAACTGTTTTTT	CASSYSGTGELFF
.	.	TRBV19	TRBJ2-2	TGTGCCAGTCAATTTTTACCGAACACCGGGGAGCTGTTTTTT	CASQFLPNTGELFF
.	TRBD2	TRBV5-1	TRBJ2-3	TGCGCCAGCAGCTCCGGACTAGCGGGGATCACAGATACGCAGTATTTT	CASSSGLAGITDTQYF
.	.	TRBV5-6	TRBJ1-5	TGTGCCAGCAGCCGCCGGGGCAGTAATAGCAATCAGCCCCAGCATTTT	CASSRRGSNSNQPQHF
once	.	TRBV5-1	TRBJ2-1	TGCGCCAGCAGCTCCCGGGGTAGGGGATACAATGAGCAGTTCTTC	CASSSRGRGYNEQFF
.	.	TRBV14	TRBJ2-7	TGTGCCAGCGCTGAGACAGTTACCTACGAGCAGTACTTC	CASAETVTYEQYF
.	.	TRBV27	TRBJ2-7	TGTGCCAGCAGTCCGCGGGGCCCCTACGAGCAGTACTTC	CASSPRGPYEQYF
few	.	TRBV7-8	TRBJ1-1	TGTGCCAGCAGTTACTGGACTCTAAAGTACACTGAAGCTTTCTTT	CASSYWTLKYTEAFF
.	.	TRBV7-6	TRBJ1-2	TGTGCCAGCAGCTTAGGGATGGAGGGGACCGCTAACTATGGCTACACCTTC	CASSLGMEGTANYGYTF
.	.	TRBV7-9	TRBJ2-3	TGTGCCAGCACTAGAGGTCAGGGCGGTACGCAGTATTTT	CASTRGQGGTQYF
.	TRBD2	TRBV7-1	TRBJ2-3	TGTGCCAGCAGCGGGAGGACTAGCGGGGGGCAACCCACAGATACGCAGTATTTT	CASSGRTSGGQPTDTQYF
.	TRBD1	TRBV7-3	TRBJ2-7	TGTGCCAGCAGCCAACAAGGGACAGCTAGCCATTACGAGCAGTACTTC	CASSQQGTASHYEQYF
.	.	TRBV11-2	TRBJ2-3	TGTGCCAGCACCATGACAGATACGCAGTATTTT	CASTMTDTQYF
.	TRBD1	TRBV4-2	TRBJ1-3	TGTGCCAGCAGCCCCAGACAGGGCGCTGGAAACACCATATATTTT	CASSPRQGAGNTIYF
.	TRBD1	TRBV4-2	TRBJ1-6	TGTGCCAGCAGCCTCGGGACAGGGGGTGATTCACCCCTCCACTTT	CASSLGTGGDSPLHF
.	.	TRBV11-2	TRBJ2-7	TGTGCCAGCAGCCCGAACGGACCTTCCTACGAGCAGTACTTC	CASSPNGPSYEQYF
.	.	TRBV6-1	TRBJ2-4	TGTGCCAGCAGTTACAGGGCCATTCAGTACTTC	CASSYRAIQYF
.	.	TRBV2	TRBJ2-2	TGTGCCAGCAGTGCCCCGCAGAGACAGGCCGGGGAGCTGTTTTTT	CASSAPQRQAGELFF
.	.	TRBV18	TRBJ2-3	TGTGCCAGCTCACCCCTCCGGGGATCGGCAGATACGCAGTATTTT	CASSPLRGSADTQYF
.	.	TRBV5-4	TRBJ1-1	TGTGCCAGCAGCTTGGCAGTCGGGAACACTGAAGCTTTCTTT	CASSLAVGNTEAFF
.	.	TRBV2	TRBJ2-7	TGTGCCAGCAATGGAGGGGAGAGAACGACAGGTTGGTCCTACGAGCAGTACTTC	CASNGGERTTGWSYEQYF
.	.	TRBV19	TRBJ2-7	TGTGCCAGTAGTATTAACGATTTATCCGAGCAGTACTTC	CASSINDLSEQYF
.	.	TRBV7-6	TRBJ1-4	TGTGCCAGCAGCCTCAGAGCAACTAATGAAAAACTGTTTTTT	CASSLRATNEKLFF
few	.	TRBV5-1	TRBJ2-6	TGCGCCAGCAGCCTTCAAGCCTCAACCTCTGGGGCCAACGTCCTGACTTTC	CASSLQASTSGANVLTF
.	.	TRBV2	TRBJ2-3	TGTGCCAGCAGTGAAAGGGTCACAGATACGCAGTATTTT	CASSERVTDTQYF
.	TRBD1	TRBV6-5	TRBJ2-5	TGTGCCAGCACCTCGGACAGGGGGCTTGGAGAGACCCAGTACTTC	CASTSDRGLGETQYF
.	.	TRBV29-1	TRBJ1-4	TGCAGCGTAAGTGATACCGGTGAAAAACTGTTTTTT	CSVSDTGEKLFF
few	.	TRBV6-1	TRBJ1-1	TGTGCCAGCAGTGAAGTCAGGACAAGCTTTCAAGCTTTCTTT	CASSEVRTSFQAFF
.	TRBD2	TRBV5-4	TRBJ2-1	TGTGCCAGCAGCTTGGACGGGGGGGTATTCGGTGAGCAGTTCTTC	CASSLDGGVFGEQFF
few	TRBD1	TRBV5-1	TRBJ2-7	TGCGCCAGCAGCTTGAACAGGGGGCGAGAGCAGTACTTC	CASSLNRGREQYF
.	.	TRBV6-4	TRBJ1-1	TGTGCCAGCAGTGACTCGAGCCGAAACACTGAAGCTTTCTTT	CASSDSSRNTEAFF
.	TRBD2	TRBV28	TRBJ2-3	TGTGCCAGCAGTTTTGCCGCGGGGGGGGCCTCAGATACGCAGTATTTT	CASSFAAGGASDTQYF
.	.	TRBV4-2	TRBJ2-5	TGTGCCAGCAGCCAAGAGTCCGGAACGTTTGGGGAGACCCAGTACTTC	CASSQESGTFGETQYF
.	TRBD1	TRBV4-2	TRBJ1-5	TGTGCCAGCCGACAGGGTTGGAATAGCAATCAGCCCCAGCATTTT	CASRQGWNSNQPQHF
.	.	TRBV20-1	TRBJ2-3	TGCAGTGCTACCCACACAGATACGCAGTATTTT	CSATHTDTQYF
.	TRBD2	TRBV7-2	TRBJ2-1	TGTGCCAGCAGCTTAGGGTCGGGGGGTTCGAATGAGCAGTTCTTC	CASSLGSGGSNEQFF
.	.	TRBV7-9	TRBJ1-6	TGTGCCAGCAGCGACGATTATTTTGGGAATTCACCCCTCCACTTT	CASSDDYFGNSPLHF
once	TRBD1	TRBV19	TRBJ1-4	TGTGCCAGTACAAGGACAGGGGGCATTGAAAAACTGTTTTTT	CASTRTGGIEKLFF
few	.	TRBV6-1	TRBJ1-2	TGTGCCAGCAGCGAAGCTCGCGACTATGGCTACACCTTC	CASSEARDYGYTF
.	.	TRBV9	TRBJ1-1	TGTGCCAGCAGCGTAGCCGGTGAGAACACTGAAGCTTTCTTT	CASSVAGENTEAFF
.	TRBD2	TRBV18	TRBJ2-7	TGTGCCAGCTCACTCGGGACTAGCGGGGGACAGCCTTACGAGCAGTACTTC	CASSLGTSGGQPYEQYF
.	TRBD2	TRBV11-2	TRBJ2-3	TGTGCCAGCAGCGGGAGGACTAGCGGGGGGCAACCCACAGATACGCAGTATTTT	CASSGRTSGGQPTDTQYF